Listed below are T cell receptor beta chains from one sample, sequenced in a study of T cell responses to AZD1222 COVID-19 vaccine. Data came from immunoSEQ multiplex PCR; TCRdb stores just in-frame clones and leaves some out. The table has tens of thousands of clones, around nine tenths seen once. Here the sequenced sample was peripheral blood, taken on day 0 of MenACWY control vaccination. The receptors derive from an adult in good health. The CDR3 runs from the conserved cysteine through the conserved F or W. Fields, in order: J gene, V gene, clone size, D gene, CDR3 protein, CDR3 DNA. D genes are given only for firm matches. The size field is filled for only some rows; it gives once, few, many or a size class.

J: TRBJ2-1
V: TRBV28
size: .
D: TRBD2
CDR3: CASSLGAGGFYNEQFF
DNA: TGTGCCAGCAGTTTAGGCGCGGGGGGTTTCTACAATGAGCAGTTCTTC

J: TRBJ1-5
V: TRBV27
size: .
D: .
CDR3: CASSFQSNQPQHF
DNA: TGTGCCAGCAGTTTTCAGAGCAATCAGCCCCAGCATTTT

J: TRBJ1-1
V: TRBV5-1
size: .
D: .
CDR3: CASSFGRGLNTEAFF
DNA: TGCGCCAGCAGCTTCGGGCGGGGCCTAAACACTGAAGCTTTCTTT

J: TRBJ1-5
V: TRBV5-4
size: .
D: .
CDR3: CASSLGGPGGNQPQHF
DNA: TGTGCCAGCAGCTTGGGGGGCCCGGGGGGCAATCAGCCCCAGCATTTT

J: TRBJ2-7
V: TRBV5-1
size: once
D: TRBD1
CDR3: CASNLGQGTLNEQYF
DNA: TGCGCCAGCAACCTGGGACAGGGAACCCTCAACGAGCAGTACTTC

J: TRBJ1-1
V: TRBV5-1
size: .
D: .
CDR3: CASSWVSLETEAFF
DNA: TGCGCCAGCAGCTGGGTATCATTAGAAACTGAAGCTTTCTTT

J: TRBJ1-3
V: TRBV6-5
size: .
D: .
CDR3: CASSFSVGGGNTIYF
DNA: TGTGCCAGCAGTTTTTCGGTAGGGGGAGGAAACACCATATATTTT

J: TRBJ2-5
V: TRBV25-1
size: .
D: .
CDR3: CASRGTGSEETQYF
DNA: TGTGCCAGCAGGGGCACTGGATCAGAAGAGACCCAGTACTTC

J: TRBJ1-1
V: TRBV19
size: .
D: TRBD1
CDR3: CASSIRSDRTKNTEAFF
DNA: TGTGCCAGTAGTATTAGATCGGACAGGACTAAGAACACTGAAGCTTTCTTT

J: TRBJ2-5
V: TRBV5-1
size: .
D: TRBD2
CDR3: CASSLSTSGPEETQYF
DNA: TGCGCCAGCAGCTTGTCGACTAGCGGGCCTGAAGAGACCCAGTACTTC

J: TRBJ2-1
V: TRBV4-3
size: .
D: TRBD2
CDR3: CASSQDPSGGANEQFF
DNA: TGCGCCAGCAGCCAAGATCCCAGCGGGGGGGCGAATGAGCAGTTCTTC

J: TRBJ1-2
V: TRBV6-4
size: .
D: .
CDR3: CASRAGENYGYTF
DNA: TGTGCCAGCAGGGCAGGGGAAAACTATGGCTACACCTTC

J: TRBJ2-5
V: TRBV18
size: few
D: TRBD2
CDR3: CASSPPTSGGETQYF
DNA: TGTGCCAGCTCACCACCGACTAGCGGGGGAGAGACCCAGTACTTC

J: TRBJ2-1
V: TRBV7-2
size: few
D: .
CDR3: CASSFKGSNEQFF
DNA: TGTGCCAGCAGCTTTAAAGGGTCCAATGAGCAGTTCTTC

J: TRBJ1-1
V: TRBV5-6
size: .
D: .
CDR3: CASSLVGVSNTEAFF
DNA: TGTGCCAGCAGCCTGGTCGGAGTTTCGAACACTGAAGCTTTCTTT

J: TRBJ1-5
V: TRBV6-1
size: .
D: .
CDR3: CASSDRGDQPQHF
DNA: TGTGCCAGCAGTGACAGGGGAGATCAGCCCCAGCATTTT